This TCR beta chain was captured in a study of identical twins. In its sample, this clonotype was seen a few times. In germline, CDR1 is KGHSH, CDR2 LQKENI. The CDR3 length is 15 residues. V was clipped by 3 bases and J by 4 bases; unmatched bases: 8. A single record per CDR3 protein comes from TCRdb applying MiXCR to the 5' RACE reads. The sample carries some 760,000 distinct CDR3 sequences, roughly 18% recorded once. These data are also associated with another study on T cells expressing NK-cell markers.

Input material: PBMCs. The chain recombines TRBV18 with TRBJ2-7; 8 bases line up with TRBD1. The receptor comes from a woman between 18 and 29 years old in good health. The CDR3 DNA follows: TGTGCCAGCTCACCCTCCGGGACAGGCGGGTACGAGCAGTACTTC. Encoded protein: CASSPSGTGGYEQYF.